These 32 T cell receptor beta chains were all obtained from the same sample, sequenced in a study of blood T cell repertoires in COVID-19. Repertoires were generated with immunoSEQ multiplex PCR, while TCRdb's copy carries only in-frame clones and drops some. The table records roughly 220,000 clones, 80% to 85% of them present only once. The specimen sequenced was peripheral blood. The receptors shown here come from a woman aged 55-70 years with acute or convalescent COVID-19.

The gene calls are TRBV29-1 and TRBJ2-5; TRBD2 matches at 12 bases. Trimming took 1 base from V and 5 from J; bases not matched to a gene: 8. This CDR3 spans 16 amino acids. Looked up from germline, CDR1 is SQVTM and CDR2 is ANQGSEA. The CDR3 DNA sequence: TGCAGCGTTGAAGTGTCTACTAGCGGGGGGAGGGAGACCCAGTACTTC. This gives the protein CSVEVSTSGGRETQYF.

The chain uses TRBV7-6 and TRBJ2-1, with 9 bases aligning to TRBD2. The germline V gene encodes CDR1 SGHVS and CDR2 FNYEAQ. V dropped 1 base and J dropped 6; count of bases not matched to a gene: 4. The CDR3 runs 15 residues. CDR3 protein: CASSLVHSGGNEQFF. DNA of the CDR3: TGTGCCAGCAGCTTAGTCCATAGCGGGGGCAATGAGCAGTTCTTC.

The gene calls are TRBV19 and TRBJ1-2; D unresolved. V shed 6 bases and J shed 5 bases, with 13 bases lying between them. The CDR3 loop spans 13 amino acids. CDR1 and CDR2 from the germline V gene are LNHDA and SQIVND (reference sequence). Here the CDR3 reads CASSRGDGYGYTF. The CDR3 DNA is TGTGCCAGTAGCCGCGGAGATGGGTATGGCTACACCTTC.

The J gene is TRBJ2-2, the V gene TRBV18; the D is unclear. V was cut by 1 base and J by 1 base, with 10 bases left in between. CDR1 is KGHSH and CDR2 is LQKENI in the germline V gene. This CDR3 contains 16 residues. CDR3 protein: CASSPRLGGNTGELFF. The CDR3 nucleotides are TGTGCCAGCTCACCACGGTTAGGCGGGAACACCGGGGAGCTGTTTTTT.

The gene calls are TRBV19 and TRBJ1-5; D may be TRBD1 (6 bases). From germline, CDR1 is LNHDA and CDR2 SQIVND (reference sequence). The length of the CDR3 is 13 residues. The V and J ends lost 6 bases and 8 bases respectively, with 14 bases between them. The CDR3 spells CASRSRGDEPQHF. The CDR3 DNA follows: TGTGCCAGTAGGAGCAGGGGCGATGAGCCCCAGCATTTT.

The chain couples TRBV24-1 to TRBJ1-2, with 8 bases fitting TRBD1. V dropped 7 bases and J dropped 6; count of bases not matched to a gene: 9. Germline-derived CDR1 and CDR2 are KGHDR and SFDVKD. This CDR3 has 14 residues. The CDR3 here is CATSRGQGSDGYTF. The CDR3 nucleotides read TGTGCCACCAGCCGAGGACAGGGTTCCGATGGCTACACCTTC.

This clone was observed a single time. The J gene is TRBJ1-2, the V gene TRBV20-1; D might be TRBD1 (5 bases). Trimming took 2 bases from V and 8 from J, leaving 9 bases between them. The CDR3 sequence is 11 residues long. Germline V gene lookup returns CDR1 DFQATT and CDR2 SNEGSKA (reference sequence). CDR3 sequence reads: CSARMGQGYTF. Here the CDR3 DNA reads TGCAGTGCTAGAATGGGGCAGGGCTACACCTTC.

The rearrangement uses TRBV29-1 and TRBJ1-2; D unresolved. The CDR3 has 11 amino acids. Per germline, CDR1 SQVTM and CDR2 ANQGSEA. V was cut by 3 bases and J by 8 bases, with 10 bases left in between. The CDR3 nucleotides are TGCAGCGTTGAGGCAGGAACGGGCTACACCTTC. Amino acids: CSVEAGTGYTF. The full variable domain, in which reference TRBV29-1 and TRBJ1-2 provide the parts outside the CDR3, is SAVISQKPSRDICQRGTSLTIQCQVDSQVTMMFWYRQQPGQSLTLIATANQGSEATYESGFVIDKFPISRPNLTFSTLTVSNMSPEDSSIYLCSVEAGTGYTFGSGTRLTVV.

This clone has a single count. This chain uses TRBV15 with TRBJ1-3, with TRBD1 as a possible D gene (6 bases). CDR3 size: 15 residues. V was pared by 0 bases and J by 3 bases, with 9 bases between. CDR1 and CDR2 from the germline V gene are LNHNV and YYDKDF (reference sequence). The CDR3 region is CATSRDRGFGNTIYF. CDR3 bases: TGTGCCACCAGCAGAGACAGGGGCTTTGGAAACACCATATATTTT.

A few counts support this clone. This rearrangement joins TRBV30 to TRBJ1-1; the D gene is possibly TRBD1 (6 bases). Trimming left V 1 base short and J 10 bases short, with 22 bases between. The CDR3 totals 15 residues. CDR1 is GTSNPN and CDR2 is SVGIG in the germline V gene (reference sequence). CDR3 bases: TGTGCCTGGAGTGCTTTTACCTCAGGGGCGTCGGGAGCTTTCTTT. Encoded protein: CAWSAFTSGASGAFF. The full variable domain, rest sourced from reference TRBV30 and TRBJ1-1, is SQTIHQWPATLVQPVGSPLSLECTVEGTSNPNLYWYRQAAGRGLQLLFYSVGIGQISSEVPQNLSASRPQDRQFILSSKKLLLSDSGFYLCAWSAFTSGASGAFFGQGTRLTVV.

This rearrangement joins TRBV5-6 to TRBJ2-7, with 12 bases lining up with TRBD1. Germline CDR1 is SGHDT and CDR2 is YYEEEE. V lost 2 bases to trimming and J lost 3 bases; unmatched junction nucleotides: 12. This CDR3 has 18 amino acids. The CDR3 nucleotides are TGTGCCAGCAGCTTCTGGGACAGGGGGCTCCCCAAACTCTACGAGCAGTACTTC. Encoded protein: CASSFWDRGLPKLYEQYF.

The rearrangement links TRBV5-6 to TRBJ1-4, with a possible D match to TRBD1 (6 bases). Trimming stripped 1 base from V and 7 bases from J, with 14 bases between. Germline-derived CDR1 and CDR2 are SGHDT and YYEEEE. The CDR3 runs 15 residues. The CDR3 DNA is TGTGCCAGCAGCTTGTATTTGGCAGGGGCTGAAAAACTGTTTTTT. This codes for CASSLYLAGAEKLFF.

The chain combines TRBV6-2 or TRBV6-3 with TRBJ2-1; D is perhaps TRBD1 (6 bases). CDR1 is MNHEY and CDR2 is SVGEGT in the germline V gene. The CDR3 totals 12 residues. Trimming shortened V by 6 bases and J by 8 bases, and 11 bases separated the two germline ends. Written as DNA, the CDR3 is TGTGCCAGCAGCAGGGGTGGCCATGAGCAGTTCTTC. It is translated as CASSRGGHEQFF.

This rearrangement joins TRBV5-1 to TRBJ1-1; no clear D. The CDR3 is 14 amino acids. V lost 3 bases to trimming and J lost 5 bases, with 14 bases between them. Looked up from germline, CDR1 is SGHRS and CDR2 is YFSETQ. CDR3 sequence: CASSWATVGTEAFF. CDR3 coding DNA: TGCGCCAGCAGCTGGGCAACGGTTGGGACTGAAGCTTTCTTT.

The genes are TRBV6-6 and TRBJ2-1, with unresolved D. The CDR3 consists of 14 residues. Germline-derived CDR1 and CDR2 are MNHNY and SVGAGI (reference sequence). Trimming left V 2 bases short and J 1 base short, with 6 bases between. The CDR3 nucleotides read TGTGCCAGCAGTTACGAGTCGTCCTACAATGAGCAGTTCTTC. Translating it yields CASSYESSYNEQFF.

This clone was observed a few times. In DNA form, the CDR3 reads TGCGCCAGCAGCTTGGTAGGGGACAGACTGAACACTGAAGCTTTCTTT. It codes for CASSLVGDRLNTEAFF. The V gene is TRBV5-1, the J gene TRBJ1-1, with TRBD1 matching over 7 bases. This CDR3 is 16 amino acids long. CDR1 SGHRS and CDR2 YFSETQ come from the germline V gene. V trimming: 0 bases; J trimming: 0 bases; junction bases outside the gene matches: 5.

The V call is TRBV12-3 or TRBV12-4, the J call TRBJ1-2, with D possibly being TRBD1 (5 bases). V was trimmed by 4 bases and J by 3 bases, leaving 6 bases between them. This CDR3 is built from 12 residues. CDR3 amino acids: CASSSRDYGYTF. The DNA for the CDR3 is TGTGCCAGCAGTTCCAGGGACTATGGCTACACCTTC.

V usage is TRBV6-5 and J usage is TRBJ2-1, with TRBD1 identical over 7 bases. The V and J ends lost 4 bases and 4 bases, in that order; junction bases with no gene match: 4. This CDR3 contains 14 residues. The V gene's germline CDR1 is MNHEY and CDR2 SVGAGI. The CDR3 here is CASSSQTGYNEQFF. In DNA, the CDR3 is TGTGCCAGCAGTTCGCAGACAGGGTACAATGAGCAGTTCTTC.

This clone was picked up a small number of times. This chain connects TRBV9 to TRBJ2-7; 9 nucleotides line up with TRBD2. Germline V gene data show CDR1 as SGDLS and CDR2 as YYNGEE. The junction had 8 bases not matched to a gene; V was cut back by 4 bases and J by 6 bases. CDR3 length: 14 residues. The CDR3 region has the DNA TGTGCCAGCAGCACCTCCGGGACTAGCCTCGAGCAGTACTTC. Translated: CASSTSGTSLEQYF.

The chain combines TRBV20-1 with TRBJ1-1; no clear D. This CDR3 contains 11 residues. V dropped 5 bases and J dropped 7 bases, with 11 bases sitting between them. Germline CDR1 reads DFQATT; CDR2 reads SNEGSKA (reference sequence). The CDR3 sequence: CSAEEQLEAFF. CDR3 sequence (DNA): TGCAGTGCTGAAGAGCAACTTGAAGCTTTCTTT.

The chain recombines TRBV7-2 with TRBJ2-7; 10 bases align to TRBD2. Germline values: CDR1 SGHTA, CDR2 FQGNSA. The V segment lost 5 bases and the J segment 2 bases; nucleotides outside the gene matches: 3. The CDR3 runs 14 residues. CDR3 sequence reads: CASSTTSGPYEQYF. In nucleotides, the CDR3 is TGTGCCAGCAGCACGACTAGCGGGCCCTACGAGCAGTACTTC.

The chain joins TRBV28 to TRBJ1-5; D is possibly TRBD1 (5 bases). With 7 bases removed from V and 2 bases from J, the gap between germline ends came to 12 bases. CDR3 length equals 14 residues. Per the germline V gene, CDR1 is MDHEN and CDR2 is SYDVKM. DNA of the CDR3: TGTGCCAGCACCCCGGGACTTGGCAATCAGCCCCAGCATTTT. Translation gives CASTPGLGNQPQHF.

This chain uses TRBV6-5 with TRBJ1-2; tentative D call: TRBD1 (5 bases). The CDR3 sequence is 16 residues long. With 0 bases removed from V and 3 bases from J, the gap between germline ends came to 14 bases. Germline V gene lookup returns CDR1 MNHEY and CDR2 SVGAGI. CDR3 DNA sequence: TGTGCCAGCAGTTACTCTTTAGGGGTTGGAGACTATGGCTACACCTTC. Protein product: CASSYSLGVGDYGYTF.

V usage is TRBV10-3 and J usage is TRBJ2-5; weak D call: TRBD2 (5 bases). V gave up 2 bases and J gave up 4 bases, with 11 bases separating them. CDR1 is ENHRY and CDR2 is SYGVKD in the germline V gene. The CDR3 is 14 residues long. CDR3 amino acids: CAISEGRAGETQYF. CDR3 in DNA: TGTGCCATCAGTGAGGGCCGGGCGGGAGAGACCCAGTACTTC.

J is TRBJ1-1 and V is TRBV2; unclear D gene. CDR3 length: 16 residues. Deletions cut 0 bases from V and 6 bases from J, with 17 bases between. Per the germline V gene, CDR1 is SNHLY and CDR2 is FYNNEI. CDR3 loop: CASSEAFLYTVPEAFF. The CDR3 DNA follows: TGTGCCAGCAGTGAAGCGTTCCTTTACACAGTACCTGAAGCTTTCTTT.

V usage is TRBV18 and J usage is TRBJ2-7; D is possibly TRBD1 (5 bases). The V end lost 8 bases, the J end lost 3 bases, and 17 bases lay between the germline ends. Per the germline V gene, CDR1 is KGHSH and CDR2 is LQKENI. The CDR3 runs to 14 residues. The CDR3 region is CASNQVGADYEQYF. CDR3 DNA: TGTGCCAGCAACCAAGTAGGGGCGGACTACGAGCAGTACTTC.

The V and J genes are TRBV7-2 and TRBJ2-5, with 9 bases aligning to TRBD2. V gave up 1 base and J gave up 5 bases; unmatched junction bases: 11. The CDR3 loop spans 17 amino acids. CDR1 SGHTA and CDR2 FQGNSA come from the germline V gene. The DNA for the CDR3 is TGTGCCAGCAGCTTAGTGGGCGGGGGGGCCGGATTTGAGACCCAGTACTTC. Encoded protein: CASSLVGGGAGFETQYF.

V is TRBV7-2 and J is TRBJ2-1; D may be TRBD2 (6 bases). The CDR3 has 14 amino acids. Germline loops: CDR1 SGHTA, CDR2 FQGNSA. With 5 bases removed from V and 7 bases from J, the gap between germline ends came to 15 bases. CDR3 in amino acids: CASSTFTSLNEQFF. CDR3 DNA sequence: TGTGCCAGCAGCACCTTTACTAGCTTGAATGAGCAGTTCTTC.

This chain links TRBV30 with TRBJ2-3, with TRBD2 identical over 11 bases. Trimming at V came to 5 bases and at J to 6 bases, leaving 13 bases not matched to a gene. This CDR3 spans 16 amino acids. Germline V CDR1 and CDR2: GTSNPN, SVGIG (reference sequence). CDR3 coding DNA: TGTGCCTGGGGCCCCCGGCTAGCGGGGGGCCCCGATACGCAGTATTTT. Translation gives CAWGPRLAGGPDTQYF.

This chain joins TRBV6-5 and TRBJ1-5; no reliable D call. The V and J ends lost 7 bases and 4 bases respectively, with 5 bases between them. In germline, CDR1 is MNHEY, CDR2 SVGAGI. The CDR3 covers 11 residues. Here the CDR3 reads CASTSNQPQHF. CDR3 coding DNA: TGTGCCAGCACCTCGAATCAGCCCCAGCATTTT.

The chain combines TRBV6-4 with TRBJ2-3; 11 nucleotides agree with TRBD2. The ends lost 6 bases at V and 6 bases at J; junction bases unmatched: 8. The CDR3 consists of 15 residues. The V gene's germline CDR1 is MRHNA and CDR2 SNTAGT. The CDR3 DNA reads TGTGCCAGCAGCCCCCTAGCGGGGGGCCCGGATACGCAGTATTTT. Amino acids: CASSPLAGGPDTQYF.

CDR3 protein: CASSVGPGTIYF. CDR3 nucleotides: TGTGCCAGCAGCGTGGGGCCCGGCACCATATATTTT. This rearrangement joins TRBV9 to TRBJ1-3, with D possibly TRBD1 on 5 matching bases. Trimming took 2 bases from V and 9 from J, leaving 9 bases between them. Germline V lookup: CDR1 SGDLS, CDR2 YYNGEE. CDR3 length equals 12 residues.